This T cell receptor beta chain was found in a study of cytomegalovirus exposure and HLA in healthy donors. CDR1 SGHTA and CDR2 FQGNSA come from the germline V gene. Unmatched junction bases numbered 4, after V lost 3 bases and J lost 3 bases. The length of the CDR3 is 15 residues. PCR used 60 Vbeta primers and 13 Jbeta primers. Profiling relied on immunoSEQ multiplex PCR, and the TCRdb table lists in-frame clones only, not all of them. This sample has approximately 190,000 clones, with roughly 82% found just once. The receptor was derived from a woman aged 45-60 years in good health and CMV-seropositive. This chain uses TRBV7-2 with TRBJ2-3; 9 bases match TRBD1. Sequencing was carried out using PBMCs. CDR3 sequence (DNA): TGTGCCAGCAGCTTTGGGACAGGGAGGACAGATACGCAGTATTTT. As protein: CASSFGTGRTDTQYF.